Described below is a single T cell receptor (beta chain) sequence and its context. As originally analysed: Using reference gene primer amplification, nucleated cell counts were estimated. The data were produced by immunoSEQ multiplex PCR, yet TCRdb's version contains in-frame clones alone and is incomplete. V, J and clone size are those of that table, while D and trimming were read from the DNA. The sample lists some 230,000 clones; just over 85% were seen once. The record originates from a study of blood T cell repertoires in COVID-19. The wider study: Researchers got acute and convalescent COVID-19 samples from the United States, Italy and Spain. The analysed material was cDNA or gDNA that came from T cells, B-cell-depleted T cells, or PBMCs.

The germline CDR1 and CDR2 sequences are LGHDT and YNNKEL (reference sequence). After removal of 4 bases from V and 6 bases from J, the junction contained 8 bases not matched to a gene. The CDR3 is 15 residues long. The source material was peripheral blood. This TCR derives from a man aged 30-40 years who had recovered from COVID-19. The chain combines TRBV3-1 (or the pseudogene TRBV3-2) with TRBJ2-1, with 8 bases matching TRBD2. CDR3 sequence: CASSRRGLAGNEQFF. In nucleotides, the CDR3 is TGTGCCAGCAGCCGACGAGGACTAGCAGGCAATGAGCAGTTCTTC.